This T cell receptor (beta chain) was profiled in a study of molecular identifiers for immune sequencing clone quantification. V dropped 1 base and J dropped 4 bases, with 11 bases sitting between them. Germline CDR1 MGHRA, CDR2 YSYEKL. CDR3 length: 15 residues. TCRdb reanalysed the PCR reads using MiXCR and keeps one entry per CDR3 protein. The sample contains about 630,000 distinct CDR3 sequences, around 25% of which appear only once. The rearrangement uses TRBV4-1 and TRBJ1-3, with D possibly being TRBD1 (5 bases). The sample taken for sequencing was naive CD8+ T cells from blood, with Jurkat cell RNA spiked in. Documented subset: FACS-sorted CD8+CD4-CCR7+CD45RA+ naive T cells. This TCR derives from a human donor in good health. Some libraries in this study had Jurkat cell RNA spiked in. DNA of the CDR3: TGCGCCAGCAGCCAAGTTTGGGGGAACGGAAACACCATATATTTT. This gives the protein CASSQVWGNGNTIYF.